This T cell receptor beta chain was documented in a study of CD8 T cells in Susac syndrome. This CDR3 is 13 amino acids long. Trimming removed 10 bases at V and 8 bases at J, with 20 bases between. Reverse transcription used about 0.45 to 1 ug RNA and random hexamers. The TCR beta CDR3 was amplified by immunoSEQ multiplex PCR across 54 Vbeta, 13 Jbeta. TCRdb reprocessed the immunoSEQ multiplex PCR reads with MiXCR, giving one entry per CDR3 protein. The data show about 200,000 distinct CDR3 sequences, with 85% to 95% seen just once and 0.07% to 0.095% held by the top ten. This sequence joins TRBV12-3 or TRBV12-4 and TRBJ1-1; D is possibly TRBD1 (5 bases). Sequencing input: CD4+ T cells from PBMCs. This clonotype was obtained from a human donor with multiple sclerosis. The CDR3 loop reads CATRNPPTVEAFF. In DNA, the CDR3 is TGTGCCACCCGTAACCCCCCGACAGTCGAAGCTTTCTTT.